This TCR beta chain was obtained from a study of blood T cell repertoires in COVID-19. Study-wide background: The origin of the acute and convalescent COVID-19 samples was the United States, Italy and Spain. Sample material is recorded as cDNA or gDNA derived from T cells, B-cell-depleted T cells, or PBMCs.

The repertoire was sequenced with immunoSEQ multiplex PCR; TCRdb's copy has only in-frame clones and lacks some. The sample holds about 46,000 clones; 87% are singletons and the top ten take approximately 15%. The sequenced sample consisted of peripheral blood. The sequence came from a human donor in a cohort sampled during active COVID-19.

Here the CDR3 DNA reads TGTGCCAGCAGCAGAACAGGAGAGACCCAGTACTTC. As protein: CASSRTGETQYF. The chain is built from TRBV11-2 and TRBJ2-5; possibly TRBD1 for D (5 bases). Trimming took 5 bases from V and 4 from J, leaving 8 bases between them. The CDR3 is 12 residues long. Germline assignment: CDR1 SGHAT and CDR2 FQNNGV.